The 20 T cell receptor beta chains listed next were all sequenced from one sample in a study of T-cell reconstitution after alpha-beta-depleted transplantation in children. Unique molecular identifiers were built into the TCRbeta library. TCRdb fed the PCR reads into MiXCR, producing one record per CDR3 protein. The sample records around 800,000 distinct CDR3 sequences, 15% to 20% being singletons. Sequencing was performed on PBMCs, mostly from graft donor cells, taken 360 days after TCRalphabeta/CD19-depleted stem cell transplant. Receptors originate from a male patient younger than 18 who had a stem cell transplant for acute lymphoblastic leukemia, so the T cells may come from the graft donor.

The chain joins TRBV5-1 to TRBJ2-2; TRBD2 aligns across 13 bases. The junction had 10 bases not matched to a gene; V was cut back by 3 bases and J by 5 bases. CDR1 and CDR2 from the germline V gene are SGHRS and YFSETQ. The CDR3 sequence is 18 residues long. The CDR3 DNA follows: TGCGCCAGCAGCTCTACTAGCGGGAGGGCCAGTGTAACCGGGGAGCTGTTTTTT. Residues: CASSSTSGRASVTGELFF.

The chain is built from TRBV4-2 and TRBJ2-3; 13 positions match TRBD2. This CDR3 is built from 22 residues. CDR1 is LGHNA and CDR2 is YNFKEQ in the germline V gene. V shed 4 bases, J shed 0 bases, and the junction held 19 bases outside the gene matches. DNA for the CDR3: TGTGCCAGCAGCCCGACCGGACAGGGGGTCGGGACTAGCGGGACTAGCACAGATACGCAGTATTTT. Protein: CASSPTGQGVGTSGTSTDTQYF.

The genes are TRBV7-9 and TRBJ2-2, with 8 bases that match TRBD2. J gave up 0 bases and V 6 bases, and 6 bases lay outside the gene matches. Germline CDR1 is SEHNR and CDR2 is FQNEAQ (reference sequence). This CDR3 is 16 amino acids long. The CDR3 DNA reads as TGTGCCAGCAGATACCTGGGACTAGCGAACACCGGGGAGCTGTTTTTT. Translating gives CASRYLGLANTGELFF.

The chain couples TRBV7-3 to TRBJ2-3, with TRBD2 identical over 10 bases. The CDR3 spans 18 residues. The V segment lost 1 base and the J segment 1 base; nucleotides outside the gene matches: 8. CDR1 is SGHTA and CDR2 is FQGTGA in the germline V gene. CDR3 sequence reads: CASSLSGETSGGTDTQYF. CDR3 bases: TGTGCCAGCAGCTTAAGCGGGGAAACTAGCGGGGGCACAGATACGCAGTATTTT.

The V and J genes are TRBV27 and TRBJ2-1, with D perhaps given as TRBD1 or TRBD2 (5 bases each). V lost 5 bases and J 4 bases, leaving 12 bases between the germline ends. Looked up from germline, CDR1 is MNHEY and CDR2 is SMNVEV (reference sequence). This CDR3 region has 14 residues. The CDR3 DNA sequence: TGTGCCAGCAGTGAGGGACGGGGATACAATGAGCAGTTCTTC. Translated: CASSEGRGYNEQFF.

This clonotype has just a few counts. The chain carries TRBV12-3 or TRBV12-4 and TRBJ2-1; 14 nucleotides line up with TRBD2. The CDR3 loop spans 15 amino acids. The ends lost 3 bases at V and 12 bases at J; junction bases unmatched: 7. The CDR3 DNA sequence: TGTGCCAGCAGTTTGGGACTAGCGGGAGTCTTTGGGCAGTTCTTC. Translated, it gives CASSLGLAGVFGQFF.

This clonotype has just a few counts. The chain employs TRBV20-1 and TRBJ1-1, with D maybe TRBD1 (5 bases). V was trimmed by 8 bases and J by 11 bases, leaving 18 bases between them. Germline V gene data show CDR1 as DFQATT and CDR2 as SNEGSKA (reference sequence). The CDR3 spans 11 residues. The CDR3 protein is CSTRLGTAAFF. DNA of the CDR3: TGCAGTACCCGACTAGGGACGGCGGCTTTCTTT.

This clonotype was counted between two and nine times. J is TRBJ2-7 and V is TRBV10-1, with 13 positions matching TRBD2. J lost 4 bases, V lost 3 bases, and 6 bases had no gene match. This CDR3 is 16 amino acids long. Germline loops: CDR1 WNHNN, CDR2 SYGVQD (reference sequence). The CDR3 DNA is TGCGCCAGCAGTGAACTTCGGACTAGCGGGAGTTACGAGCAGTACTTC. Translating gives CASSELRTSGSYEQYF.

The V call is TRBV12-3 or TRBV12-4, the J call TRBJ2-3, with 8 bases fitting TRBD2. This CDR3 contains 17 residues. After removal of 6 bases from V and 4 bases from J, the junction contained 15 bases not matched to a gene. CDR3 nucleotide sequence: TGTGCCAGCAGCCCTGTTGCGAGCGGGAGCGTGGCAGATACGCAGTATTTT. This codes for CASSPVASGSVADTQYF.

This clonotype was observed a few times. The J gene is TRBJ1-1, the V gene TRBV5-1; 7 bases are shared with TRBD1. The V gene end was trimmed by 7 bases and the J gene end by 10 bases; junction bases not matched to a gene: 13. This CDR3 has 13 residues. CDR1 and CDR2 (germline): SGHRS, YFSETQ. CDR3 amino acids: CASALRTGTVAFF. The CDR3 DNA reads as TGCGCCAGCGCCCTACGGACAGGTACGGTAGCTTTCTTT.

This clonotype was recorded once. This may arise from a read error, as a much more abundant clone is one base away. The V call is TRBV5-1, the J call TRBJ2-7; maybe TRBD2 (5 bases). Germline loops: CDR1 SGHRS, CDR2 YFSETQ. This CDR3 region has 14 residues. Here the CDR3 DNA reads TGCGCCGGCAGCTTGGAGGCGATTTCCTACGAGCAGTACTTC. Translated: CAGSLEAISYEQYF. The variable domain in full, completed from reference TRBV5-1 and TRBJ2-7, reads KAGVTQTPRYLIKTRGQQVTLSCSPISGHRSVSWYQQTPGQGLQFLFEYFSETQRNKGNFPGRFSGRQFSNSRSEMNVSTLELGDSALYLCAGSLEAISYEQYFGPGTRLTVT.

This sequence joins TRBV18 and TRBJ2-1, with D possibly being TRBD2 (5 bases). CDR1 is KGHSH, CDR2 LQKENI, per germline. The V and J ends lost 0 bases and 2 bases respectively, with 8 bases between them. CDR3 length equals 15 residues. CDR3 residues: CASSPPLAAYNEQFF. In DNA form, the CDR3 reads TGTGCCAGCTCACCACCCCTAGCAGCCTACAATGAGCAGTTCTTC.

The V gene is TRBV4-1, the J gene TRBJ1-1; possibly TRBD1 for D (5 bases). The CDR3 extends over 17 amino acids. Between the trimmed V and J ends, which lost 1 base and 5 bases, there was a span of 20 bases. Germline V gene sequence: CDR1 MGHRA, CDR2 YSYEKL. CDR3 sequence: CASSQGVGVFVGTEAFF. Written as DNA, the CDR3 is TGCGCCAGCAGCCAAGGGGTGGGGGTCTTCGTAGGGACTGAAGCTTTCTTT.

V gene TRBV20-1 combines with J gene TRBJ1-6; no definite D call. From germline, CDR1 is DFQATT and CDR2 SNEGSKA (reference sequence). This CDR3 region has 14 residues. The CDR3 DNA follows: TGCAGCGGAAGGCGGAGCTCCTATAATTCACCCCTCCACTTT. This codes for CSGRRSSYNSPLHF.

The V and J genes are TRBV20-1 and TRBJ2-2, with D possibly matching TRBD2 (5 bases). The CDR3 extends over 14 amino acids. The germline V gene has CDR1 DFQATT and CDR2 SNEGSKA (reference sequence). V lost 7 bases to trimming and J lost 5 bases, with 17 bases between them. CDR3 bases: TGCAGTGGGGCCGAGCGGCGCCCGACCGGGGAGCTGTTTTTT. Translating gives CSGAERRPTGELFF.

A note on this clonotype: An end of the junction differs from the germline gene, which may be a read error. The chain joins TRBV7-8 to TRBJ2-7; 9 bases are shared with TRBD1. CDR1 is SGHVS and CDR2 is FQNEAQ in the germline V gene. The CDR3 sequence is 17 residues long. As DNA, the CDR3 is TGTGCCAGCAGCTTAGCTACTACAGGGGGCGATTCCTACGACCAGTACTTC. The encoded protein is CASSLATTGGDSYDQYF.

J is TRBJ2-3 and V is TRBV10-3, with no clear D. From germline, CDR1 is ENHRY and CDR2 SYGVKD. Trimming pared 0 bases from V and 1 base from J, leaving 11 bases between. The CDR3 sequence is 16 residues long. The CDR3 DNA follows: TGTGCCATCAGTGAGTCGACTTCGGTGGGCACAGATACGCAGTATTTT. Translation: CAISESTSVGTDTQYF.

The rearrangement uses TRBV12-3 or TRBV12-4 and TRBJ1-4, with D perhaps matching TRBD1 (5 bases). V was pared by 1 base and J by 7 bases, with 10 bases between. This CDR3 spans 14 amino acids. CDR3 nucleotides: TGTGCCAGCAGTTTAGAGACAGCAAGTGAAAAACTGTTTTTT. This gives the protein CASSLETASEKLFF.

This clonotype was counted only a few times. The rearrangement uses TRBV6-1 and TRBJ2-7, with TRBD2 matching over 7 bases. The CDR3 length is 13 residues. Germline-derived CDR1 and CDR2 are MNHNS and SASEGT. V gave up 6 bases and J gave up 2 bases; unmatched junction bases: 4. The CDR3: CASRGTTPYEQYF. The CDR3, as DNA: TGTGCCAGCAGAGGGACTACCCCCTACGAGCAGTACTTC.

The rearrangement joins TRBV20-1 to TRBJ1-1, with 8 bases fitting TRBD1. From germline, CDR1 is DFQATT and CDR2 SNEGSKA (reference sequence). This CDR3 is built from 14 residues. Trimming removed 6 bases from V and 0 bases from J; junction bases left unmatched: 6. The CDR3 here is CSAPDRDMNTEAFF. In DNA form, the CDR3 reads TGCAGTGCCCCGGACAGGGATATGAACACTGAAGCTTTCTTT.